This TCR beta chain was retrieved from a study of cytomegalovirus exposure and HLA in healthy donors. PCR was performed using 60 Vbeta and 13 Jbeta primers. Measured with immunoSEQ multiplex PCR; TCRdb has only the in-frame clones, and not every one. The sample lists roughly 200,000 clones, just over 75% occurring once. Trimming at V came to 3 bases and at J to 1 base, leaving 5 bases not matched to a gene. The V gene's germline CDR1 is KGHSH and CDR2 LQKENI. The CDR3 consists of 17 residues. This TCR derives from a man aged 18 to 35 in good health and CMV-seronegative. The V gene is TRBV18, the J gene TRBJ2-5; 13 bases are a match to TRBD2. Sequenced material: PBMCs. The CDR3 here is CASSPGLAGVSQETQYF. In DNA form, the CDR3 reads TGTGCCAGCTCACCCGGACTAGCGGGAGTAAGCCAAGAGACCCAGTACTTC.